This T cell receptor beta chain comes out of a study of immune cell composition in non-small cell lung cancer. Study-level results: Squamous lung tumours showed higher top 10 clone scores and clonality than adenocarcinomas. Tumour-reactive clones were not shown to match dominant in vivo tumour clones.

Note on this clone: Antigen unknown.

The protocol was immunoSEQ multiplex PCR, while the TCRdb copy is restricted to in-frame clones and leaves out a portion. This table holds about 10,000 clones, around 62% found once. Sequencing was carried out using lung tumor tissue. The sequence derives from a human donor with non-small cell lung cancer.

In DNA form, the CDR3 reads TGTGCCAGCAGCTTACGGGCGGGGGGAAACACAGATACGCAGTATTTT. This gives the protein CASSLRAGGNTDTQYF. The rearrangement joins TRBV7-2 to TRBJ2-3, with 8 bases fitting TRBD2. Trimming removed 2 bases from V and 2 bases from J; junction bases left unmatched: 6. The germline V gene encodes CDR1 SGHTA and CDR2 FQGNSA. CDR3 length equals 16 residues.